This TCR beta chain was sequenced during a study of cytomegalovirus exposure and HLA in healthy donors. The overall study: The study's early data release held some 85 million unique TCRs from HLA-typed donors. Study outcomes and limitations: Being indistinguishable, some V segments were excluded, TRBV6-2 and TRBV6-3 among them. In a later analysis, at a false discovery rate of 0.05, about 17,000 TCR beta sequences matched HLA alleles. The study reported that TCR beta sequences accurately predicted HLA-A and HLA-B alleles in most subjects.

As concerns this clone: Its antigen is undetermined.

Trimming cost V 4 bases and J 6 bases; bases outside gene matches: 4. From germline, CDR1 is GTSNPN and CDR2 SVGIG (reference sequence). The CDR3 is 12 amino acids. PCR primers comprised 60 Vbeta and 13 Jbeta primers. Generated by immunoSEQ multiplex PCR, the TCRdb table keeps only in-frame clones and is missing some. This sample has approximately 130,000 clones; roughly four fifths occur once, and the top ten carry roughly 3.1%. The receptor was isolated from a man aged 25 to 40 in good health and CMV-seronegative. Input material: PBMCs. The chain links TRBV30 to TRBJ1-2; 8 positions match TRBD1. As DNA, the CDR3 is TGTGCCTGGACAGCAGGGGGCGATGGCTACACCTTC. Its protein product is CAWTAGGDGYTF.